This T cell receptor (beta chain) derives from a study of CD4+ T cells in melanoma. Whole-study results and caveats: CD8+ T cell, macrophage and B cell function reportedly correlated with neoantigen-specific CD4+ T cells. Reportedly, melanoma neoantigen-specific CD4+ T cells showed varied differentiation states.

Note on this clone: The target antigen is unknown.

Assay: immunoSEQ multiplex PCR; the TCRdb copy retains only in-frame clones and omits some. Of about 21,000 clones listed, approximately 80% are singletons. The receptor was isolated from a human donor with melanoma. The sequencing input was cells from a culture (not recorded whether cultured in vitro).

The CDR3 nucleotides are TGTGCCTGGAGTCCCACTTCGTACGATGCGAACACTGAAGCTTTCTTT. It codes for CAWSPTSYDANTEAFF. The chain has TRBV30 and TRBJ1-1, with D unclear. V was cut by 2 bases and J by 1 base, with 17 bases left in between. This CDR3 has 16 residues. Germline CDR1 GTSNPN, CDR2 SVGIG (reference sequence).